Included here is one T cell receptor beta chain sequence, with context. The CDR3 is made up of 13 amino acids. With 4 bases removed from V and 2 bases from J, the gap between germline ends came to 6 bases. In germline, CDR1 is SQVTM, CDR2 ANQGSEA. These data come from a study of T cell changes during pregnancy in multiple sclerosis. Libraries were prepared by immunoSEQ multiplex PCR; TCRdb keeps only in-frame clonotypes and omits some of them. The sample has roughly 87,000 clones; about 90% are singletons. This TCR was recovered from a female donor in good health, serving as a control in a pregnancy study. Some clones in this sample may be carry-over from other donors' samples. The specimen comprised PBMCs, sampled in the first trimester of pregnancy. V and J are TRBV29-1 and TRBJ2-6; D gene uncertain. This CDR3 is CSVAVTGANVLTF. CDR3 DNA: TGCAGCGTTGCTGTAACTGGGGCCAACGTCCTGACTTTC.